This T cell receptor (beta chain) was captured by sequencing in a study of blood T cells in healthy people across ages. Ranging in age from about 6 to 100, the donors were healthy Caucasian individuals from Russia. Peripheral blood from each donor was collected in a volume of approximately 10 milliliters. Study outcomes and limitations: Long-lived donors exceeded aged donors in naive CD4+ cells and diversity. Older age coincided with a roughly linear decline in TCR beta diversity per million T cells.

In germline, CDR1 is MNHEY, CDR2 SVGAGI. The V end was cut by 2 bases, the J end by 6 bases, with 12 bases between. The CDR3 is 14 amino acids. Combining a sample-barcoded 5' primer with a J-beta primer mix, a second PCR ran for 7 to 11 cycles. One entry per CDR3 protein, called by TCRdb with MiXCR from the 5' RACE reads. The sample lists hundreds of thousands of distinct CDR3 sequences, under 70% occurring once. A word on this clonotype: Its target is unknown.

The sequencing input was blood. V is TRBV6-5 and J is TRBJ2-3; possibly TRBD1 for D (6 bases). This TCR derives from a man between 60 and 75 years old in good health. The CDR3 sequence: CASSYRGTTDTQYF. The CDR3, as DNA: TGTGCCAGCAGTTACAGGGGGACCACGGATACGCAGTATTTT.